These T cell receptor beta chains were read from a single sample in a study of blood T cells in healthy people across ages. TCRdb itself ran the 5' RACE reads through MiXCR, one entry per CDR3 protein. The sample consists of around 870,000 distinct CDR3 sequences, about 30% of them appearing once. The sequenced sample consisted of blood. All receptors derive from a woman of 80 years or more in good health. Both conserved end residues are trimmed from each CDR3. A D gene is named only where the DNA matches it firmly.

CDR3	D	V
ASSPGQGNSGANVLT	TRBD1	TRBV5-4
ASSPGVSYNEQF	NA	TRBV7-2
ASSPPGGKTQY	TRBD2	TRBV18
AISGTGSSYEQY	TRBD1	TRBV10-3
ASSQGASPTDTQY	NA	TRBV3-1
ASSLVRQNEAF	NA	TRBV7-2
ATSRRGAATDTQY	NA	TRBV24-1
ASSLDVAGFNYDYT	NA	TRBV4-1
SAPAGGLMNTEAF	NA	TRBV20-1
ASSLALGQGGFDIQY	TRBD1	TRBV5-1
SASPQVYYNEQF	NA	TRBV20-1
ASSLAVRLTDTQY	NA	TRBV7-6
ASSPGQGRHEQY	TRBD1	TRBV28
SAREGHIYNEQF	NA	TRBV20-1
ASSAPGQRSYEQY	TRBD1	TRBV28
ASSFLVVEQY	NA	TRBV7-9
ASSSGQTYNSPLH	NA	TRBV11-3
ASSRAGEIVYGYT	NA	TRBV5-1
ASWEGLANNEQF	TRBD2	TRBV5-1
SSSSLTEQY	NA	TRBV7-9
SASGGLAINEQF	TRBD2	TRBV20-1
ASSLSSTSTDTQY	NA	TRBV7-2
ASRGASGGRSDTQY	TRBD2	TRBV2
SATDGTVNTGELF	TRBD1	TRBV20-1
ASSSGGPRGDTEY	TRBD2	TRBV12-3/TRBV12-4
ASTLSVNTEAF	NA	TRBV2
AWTRTGSYGYT	TRBD1	TRBV30
ASSYARTGDYGYT	TRBD1	TRBV6-5
ASSLGVANTEAF	NA	TRBV4-3
ASRRDAGHEQY	NA	TRBV12-3/TRBV12-4
ASSQEPPGTNSHDEQF	TRBD2	TRBV3-1
ATRLGGDTEAF	NA	TRBV24-1
ASSQELAGGYTGVNEQF	TRBD2	TRBV4-2
ASSLVFGSSYNEQF	NA	TRBV5-1
ASSSRTGLISGANVLT	TRBD1	TRBV9
ASSQAQWQGGYGYT	NA	TRBV4-3
ASSQGTGLGTEAF	TRBD1	TRBV4-3
ASSLARPPLYNEQF	NA	TRBV7-9
ASSRQNGPNEKLF	NA	TRBV4-3
ASSQSREGEPQH	NA	TRBV4-2
ASSSHPAGSSEKLF	NA	TRBV7-2
ASFPGAWTGYRLGQPQH	TRBD1	TRBV6-1